These 14 T cell receptor beta chains share one sample of origin, sequenced in a study of blood T cell repertoires in COVID-19 (dated by TCRdb to 2019 to 2021). Library method: the immunoSEQ multiplex PCR assay. Drawn from immuneACCESS, this table holds only the in-frame rearrangements with V and J called that TCRdb kept. Clones are partly lost; checked studies trace under half to an unresolved V gene and leave the rest unexplained. This sample gives around 200,000 clones in total; around 86% of them show up just once. 5% to 7% of the sample is in the top ten clones. The material sequenced was PBMCs or T cells enriched from blood (not recorded which). These receptors originate from a man aged 40-55 years with acute COVID-19.

This clone was detected once. The J gene is TRBJ2-6, the V gene TRBV5-6; maybe TRBD1 (6 bases). Germline lookup yields CDR1 SGHDT and CDR2 YYEEEE. CDR3 length: 15 residues. With 6 bases removed from V and 0 bases from J, the gap between germline ends came to 10 bases. The CDR3 spells CASTSGVSGANVLTF. Written as DNA, the CDR3 is TGTGCCAGCACCTCAGGGGTCTCTGGGGCCAACGTCCTGACTTTC.

This chain joins TRBV18 and TRBJ2-1; D possibly corresponds to TRBD1 (6 bases). The V end was cut by 2 bases, the J end by 8 bases, with 16 bases between. This CDR3 is 15 amino acids long. Germline CDR1 KGHSH, CDR2 LQKENI. The chain's CDR3 is CASSPIQGHLDEQFF. The CDR3 nucleotides read TGTGCCAGCTCACCAATACAGGGACACCTCGATGAGCAGTTCTTC. Using reference TRBV18 and TRBJ2-1 for the parts outside the CDR3, the full variable domain is NAGVMQNPRHLVRRRGQEARLRCSPMKGHSHVYWYRQLPEEGLKFMVYLQKENIIDESGMPKERFSAEFPKEGPSILRIQQVVRGDSAAYFCASSPIQGHLDEQFFGPGTRLTVL.

This clone appeared a single time. This same CDR3 is encoded by further DNA sequences in the sample. This chain links TRBV7-2 with TRBJ1-2, with 7 positions matching TRBD1. The CDR3 length is 13 residues. V was clipped by 5 bases and J by 3 bases; unmatched bases: 3. The germline V gene encodes CDR1 SGHTA and CDR2 FQGNSA. This CDR3 is CASSPDRDYGYTF. In DNA form, the CDR3 reads TGTGCCAGCAGCCCAGACAGGGACTATGGCTACACCTTC.

This chain links TRBV28 with TRBJ2-7; 8 bases match TRBD2. Germline CDR1 reads MDHEN; CDR2 reads SYDVKM. With 5 bases clipped from V and 1 base from J, the junction kept 13 bases outside the gene matches. This CDR3 region has 17 residues. The CDR3 region has the DNA TGTGCCAGCAGTCACCGGTCTAGCGGGTCCTTTTCCTACGAGCAGTACTTC. This gives the protein CASSHRSSGSFSYEQYF.

V usage is TRBV27 and J usage is TRBJ2-2; D is possibly TRBD2 (6 bases). V lost 3 bases to trimming and J lost 1 base, with 12 bases between them. The V gene's germline CDR1 is MNHEY and CDR2 SMNVEV (reference sequence). The CDR3 length is 16 residues. The CDR3: CASSFHSGLNTGELFF. Written as DNA, the CDR3 is TGTGCCAGCAGTTTTCATAGCGGCCTGAACACCGGGGAGCTGTTTTTT.

The gene calls are TRBV12-5 and TRBJ2-5; perhaps TRBD2 as D (6 bases). Trimming cost V 5 bases and J 2 bases, with 15 bases left between them. The CDR3 sequence is 15 residues long. Per the germline V gene, CDR1 is LGHNT and CDR2 is FRNRAP. CDR3 DNA: TGTGCTAGTGGTAGAGGGTGGGAGGATCAAGAGACCCAGTACTTC. The encoded protein is CASGRGWEDQETQYF.

Comments on this clone: This sample also contains other DNA sequences that code for the same CDR3. The chain employs TRBV9 and TRBJ2-7, with D perhaps matching TRBD2 (6 bases). The V gene lost 0 bases and the J gene lost 1 base, with 8 bases spanning the gap. Germline values: CDR1 SGDLS, CDR2 YYNGEE. The CDR3 length is 14 residues. The CDR3 region is CASSVDGTSYEQYF. CDR3 nucleotide sequence: TGTGCCAGCAGCGTAGACGGGACTTCCTACGAGCAGTACTTC.

This chain connects TRBV5-1 to TRBJ1-1; tentatively, D is TRBD1 (6 bases). The CDR3 has 15 amino acids. Trimming stripped 2 bases from V and 1 base from J, with 12 bases between. The V gene's germline CDR1 is SGHRS and CDR2 YFSETQ. Here the CDR3 reads CASSLQAGQNTEAFF. CDR3 bases: TGCGCCAGCAGCTTACAAGCGGGACAGAACACTGAAGCTTTCTTT.

This clone was observed a single time. The chain couples TRBV5-1 to TRBJ1-1; weak D call: TRBD1 (6 bases). CDR3 length equals 15 residues. Germline V gives CDR1 SGHRS, CDR2 YFSETQ. Deletions cut 4 bases from V and 4 bases from J, with 17 bases between. CDR3 region: CASSVSPGEGTEAFF. CDR3 nucleotides: TGCGCCAGCAGCGTAAGTCCAGGGGAGGGCACTGAAGCTTTCTTT.

The chain joins TRBV27 to TRBJ2-7, with D possibly matching TRBD2 (5 bases). Trimming left V 8 bases short and J 4 bases short, with 21 bases between. Germline assignment: CDR1 MNHEY and CDR2 SMNVEV (reference sequence). The CDR3 sequence is 15 residues long. Here the CDR3 DNA reads TGTGCCAGCCGCGCGGGCCTGAATCTTTTGTACGAGCAGTACTTC. Translating gives CASRAGLNLLYEQYF.

The CDR3 region has the DNA TGTGCCACCAGCAGAGACCGGGGGACCGTCTCCTACGAGCAGTACTTC. This encodes CATSRDRGTVSYEQYF. The chain carries TRBV15 and TRBJ2-7, with D possibly being TRBD2 (6 bases). V lost 0 bases to trimming and J lost 0 bases, with 12 bases between them. The germline CDR1 and CDR2 sequences are LNHNV and YYDKDF (reference sequence). The CDR3 spans 16 residues.

This sequence joins TRBV10-2 and TRBJ2-1; 11 nucleotides match TRBD1. With V trimmed by 4 bases and J by 7 bases, 3 bases remained unmatched. The CDR3 consists of 14 residues. Germline V gives CDR1 WSHSY, CDR2 SAAADI. CDR3 in DNA: TGCGCCAGCAGTGGGGGACAGGGGGGGAATGAGCAGTTCTTC. This translates into CASSGGQGGNEQFF.

V is TRBV30 and J is TRBJ2-1, with D hard to call. The CDR3 extends over 12 amino acids. Deletions cut 5 bases from V and 4 bases from J, with 9 bases between. Germline V CDR1 and CDR2: GTSNPN, SVGIG (reference sequence). The CDR3 loop is CAWGSIYNEQFF. The CDR3 DNA sequence: TGTGCCTGGGGCAGTATTTACAATGAGCAGTTCTTC.

The chain carries TRBV29-1 and TRBJ2-7; D is possibly TRBD2 (5 bases). CDR3 length: 13 amino acids. Germline V gene sequence: CDR1 SQVTM, CDR2 ANQGSEA. The V end lost 4 bases, the J end lost 2 bases, and 12 bases lay between the germline ends. The CDR3 nucleotides are TGCAGCGTTGCCCAGGCGGAGGCCTACGAGCAGTACTTC. Translating it yields CSVAQAEAYEQYF.